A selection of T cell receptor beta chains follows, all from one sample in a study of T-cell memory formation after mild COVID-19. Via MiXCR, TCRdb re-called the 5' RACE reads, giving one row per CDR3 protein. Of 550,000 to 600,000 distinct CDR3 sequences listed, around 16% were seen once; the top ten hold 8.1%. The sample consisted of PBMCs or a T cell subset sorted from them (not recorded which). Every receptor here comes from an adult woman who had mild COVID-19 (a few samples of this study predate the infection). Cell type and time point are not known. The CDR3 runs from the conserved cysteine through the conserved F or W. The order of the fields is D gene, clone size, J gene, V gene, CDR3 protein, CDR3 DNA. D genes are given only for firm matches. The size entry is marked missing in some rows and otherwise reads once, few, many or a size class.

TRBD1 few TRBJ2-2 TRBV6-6 CASRGGQGVSGELFF TGTGCCAGCAGGGGGGGACAGGGAGTTTCCGGGGAGCTGTTTTTT
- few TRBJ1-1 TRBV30 CAWGGHTEAFF TGTGCCTGGGGGGGGCACACTGAAGCTTTCTTT
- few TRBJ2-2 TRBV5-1 CASSWELSTGELFF TGCGCCAGCAGCTGGGAACTAAGCACAGGGGAGCTGTTTTTT
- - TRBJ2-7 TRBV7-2 CASSPTGRSEQYF TGTGCCAGCAGCCCTACAGGGAGGAGCGAGCAGTACTTC
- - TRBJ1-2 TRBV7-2 CASSIGMAGQLTF TGTGCCAGCAGTATAGGCATGGCGGGACAACTAACCTTC
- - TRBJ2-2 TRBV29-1 CSVFAGELFF TGCAGCGTTTTTGCCGGGGAGCTGTTTTTT
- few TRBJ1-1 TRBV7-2 CASSLSNGGFGAFF TGTGCCAGCAGCTTATCGAACGGAGGCTTTGGGGCTTTCTTT
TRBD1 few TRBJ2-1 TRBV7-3 CASSLRAGQGEAFF TGTGCCAGCAGCCTCAGGGCAGGACAGGGGGAGGCGTTCTTC
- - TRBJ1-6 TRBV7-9 CASSLRRDIYNSPLHF TGTGCCAGCAGCCTAAGAAGAGACATCTATAATTCACCCCTCCACTTT
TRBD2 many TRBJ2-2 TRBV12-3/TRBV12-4 CASSLAGGNTGELFF TGTGCCAGCAGCTTAGCGGGAGGGAACACCGGGGAGCTGTTTTTT
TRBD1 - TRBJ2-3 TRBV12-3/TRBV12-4 CASSFPAHGGTGDTDTQYF TGTGCCAGCAGTTTCCCCGCCCATGGTGGGACAGGGGACACAGATACGCAGTATTTT
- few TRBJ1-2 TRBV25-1 CASSDSPNYGYTF TGTGCCAGCAGTGACAGTCCTAACTATGGCTACACCTTC
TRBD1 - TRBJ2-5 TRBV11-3 CASSGGTGAGTQYF TGTGCCAGCAGCGGAGGGACAGGGGCAGGGACCCAGTACTTC
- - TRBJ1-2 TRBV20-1 CSARIINRFYGYTF TGCAGTGCTAGGATCATAAATCGGTTCTATGGCTACACCTTC
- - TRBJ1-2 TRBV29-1 CSVELPFTGGYTF TGCAGCGTTGAATTGCCATTCACCGGCGGCTACACCTTC
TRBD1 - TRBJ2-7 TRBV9 CASSVGSGGGPYEQYF TGTGCCAGCAGCGTAGGGTCAGGGGGCGGCCCCTACGAGCAGTACTTC
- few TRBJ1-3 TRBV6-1 CASSDSPAAAAVGGNTIYF TGTGCCAGCAGTGATTCCCCCGCCGCCGCGGCAGTTGGAGGAAACACCATATATTTT
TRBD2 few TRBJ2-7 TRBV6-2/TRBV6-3 CASSYSGLPYEQYF TGTGCCAGCAGTTATAGCGGGCTACCCTACGAGCAGTACTTC
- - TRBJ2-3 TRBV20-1 CSASFTRTSTDTQYF TGCAGTGCTAGTTTCACGCGGACAAGCACAGATACGCAGTATTTT
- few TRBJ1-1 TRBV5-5 CASSLPLVLNTEAFF TGTGCCAGCAGCTTGCCCCTGGTGCTGAACACTGAAGCTTTCTTT
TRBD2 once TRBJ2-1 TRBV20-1 CRAKTSGAYNEQFF TGCAGGGCCAAAACTAGCGGGGCCTACAATGAGCAGTTCTTC
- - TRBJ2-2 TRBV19 CASSGPGDTGELFF TGTGCCAGTAGTGGGCCCGGTGACACCGGGGAGCTGTTTTTT
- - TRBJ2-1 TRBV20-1 CSANALLAPSSYNEQFF TGCAGTGCTAACGCTCTTCTAGCGCCGAGCTCCTACAATGAGCAGTTCTTC
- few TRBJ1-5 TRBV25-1 CASSDMGKGDNQPQHF TGTGCCAGCAGTGACATGGGTAAGGGGGACAATCAGCCCCAGCATTTT
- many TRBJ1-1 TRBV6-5 CASSYRVYTEAFF TGTGCCAGCAGTTACAGGGTGTACACTGAAGCTTTCTTT
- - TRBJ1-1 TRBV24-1 CATSEQQGETEAFF TGTGCCACCAGTGAGCAACAGGGAGAAACTGAAGCTTTCTTT
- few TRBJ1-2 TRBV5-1 CASQLAGNYGYTF TGCGCCAGCCAACTGGCTGGGAACTATGGCTACACCTTC
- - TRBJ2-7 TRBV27 CASGHTGHLNSYEQYF TGTGCCAGCGGGCATACGGGACACCTAAACTCCTACGAGCAGTACTTC
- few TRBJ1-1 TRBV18 CASSPRGRYTEAFF TGTGCCAGCTCACCACGGGGGCGATACACTGAAGCTTTCTTT
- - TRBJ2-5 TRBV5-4 CASSLEASAETQYF TGTGCCAGCAGCTTGGAGGCTAGCGCCGAGACCCAGTACTTC
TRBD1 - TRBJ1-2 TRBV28 CASSSDRGSNYGYTF TGTGCCAGCAGTTCCGACAGGGGATCTAACTATGGCTACACCTTC
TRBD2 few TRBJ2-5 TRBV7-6 CASSLPRRGGSSLETQYF TGTGCCAGCAGCTTGCCTCGGCGGGGGGGCTCCTCCCTGGAGACCCAGTACTTC
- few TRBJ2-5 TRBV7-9 CASSLAVRGETQYF TGTGCCAGCAGCTTAGCAGTGCGGGGAGAGACCCAGTACTTC
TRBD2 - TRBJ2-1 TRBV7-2 CASSRKLGTGGPLIPLYF TGTGCCAGCAGCCGCAAATTGGGGACGGGGGGGCCGTTAATCCCGCTGTACTTC
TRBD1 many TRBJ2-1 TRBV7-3 CASSLGQVEEQFF TGTGCCAGCAGCCTAGGACAGGTCGAGGAGCAGTTCTTC
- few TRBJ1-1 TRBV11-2 CASSLEGPGMNTEAFF TGTGCCAGCAGCTTAGAGGGCCCGGGGATGAACACTGAAGCTTTCTTT
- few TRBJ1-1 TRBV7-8 CASSLRDGWGTEAFF TGTGCCAGCAGCTTACGCGATGGGTGGGGAACTGAAGCTTTCTTT
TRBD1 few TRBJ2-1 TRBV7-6 CASSLYRGLGGNEQFF TGTGCCAGCAGCTTGTACAGGGGGCTTGGTGGCAATGAGCAGTTCTTC
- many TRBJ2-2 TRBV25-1 CASRNTGELFF TGTGCCAGCAGGAACACCGGGGAGCTGTTTTTT
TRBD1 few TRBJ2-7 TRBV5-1 CASSNTGASYEQYF TGCGCCAGCAGCAACACAGGGGCCTCCTACGAGCAGTACTTC
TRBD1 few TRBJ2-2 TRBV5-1 CASSSTSGTGTRGELFF TGCGCCAGCAGCTCAACCTCCGGGACAGGGACGCGCGGGGAGCTGTTTTTT
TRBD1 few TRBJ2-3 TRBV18 CASSGDRDDTDTQYF TGTGCCAGCTCAGGAGACAGGGACGACACAGATACGCAGTATTTT